This T cell receptor (beta chain) came from a study of blood T cell repertoires in COVID-19. Across the study: COVID-19 samples from acute and convalescent phases originated in the United States, Italy and Spain. In each case, the material was cDNA or gDNA derived from T cells, B-cell-depleted T cells, or PBMCs.

Authors' data handling: Estimation of nucleated cell counts was performed using reference gene primer amplification. Repertoires were generated with immunoSEQ multiplex PCR, while TCRdb's copy carries only in-frame clones and drops some. V, J and clone size are those of that table, while D and trimming were read from the DNA. The table includes 380,000 or so clones, around 90% detected once. This receptor was obtained from a man in his forties or fifties with acute or convalescent COVID-19. Sequenced: peripheral blood.

The CDR3 here is CASSLGTGMYQETQYF. The CDR3 bases are TGCGCCAGCAGCTTGGGGACAGGGATGTACCAAGAGACCCAGTACTTC. This chain uses TRBV5-1 with TRBJ2-5; 8 bases are shared with TRBD1. The germline V gene has CDR1 SGHRS and CDR2 YFSETQ. The CDR3 consists of 16 residues. Germline trimming cut 0 bases from V and 0 bases from J; bases unmatched to any gene: 4. Together with reference TRBV5-1 and TRBJ2-5, the CDR3 gives the full variable domain: KAGVTQTPRYLIKTRGQQVTLSCSPISGHRSVSWYQQTPGQGLQFLFEYFSETQRNKGNFPGRFSGRQFSNSRSEMNVSTLELGDSALYLCASSLGTGMYQETQYFGPGTRLLVL.